One and the same sample provided the 17 T cell receptor beta chains below, sequenced in a study of blood T cell repertoires in COVID-19. This table comes from immunoSEQ multiplex PCR, and its TCRdb copy is limited to in-frame clones, with some not included. There are about 180,000 clones in the sample; approximately 80% occur only once, and approximately 16% lies in the top ten. Sample: PBMCs or T cells enriched from blood (not recorded which). The receptors here all came from a man in his fifties who had recovered from COVID-19.

The chain combines TRBV27 with TRBJ1-5; weak D call: TRBD1 (5 bases). This CDR3 comprises 15 residues. Germline V CDR1 and CDR2: MNHEY, SMNVEV (reference sequence). V lost 5 bases and J 2 bases, leaving 13 bases between the germline ends. The CDR3 here is CASSPWGVGNQPQHF. CDR3 sequence (DNA): TGTGCCAGCAGTCCCTGGGGGGTTGGCAATCAGCCCCAGCATTTT.

About this clone: Distinct nucleotide sequences in the sample also encode this CDR3. The chain couples TRBV9 to TRBJ2-1, with 8 bases lining up with TRBD2. The CDR3 is 16 amino acids. Germline CDR1 and CDR2: SGDLS and YYNGEE. V dropped 0 bases and J dropped 0; count of bases not matched to a gene: 2. The CDR3 here is CASSVGGGSSYNEQFF. The CDR3 coding sequence is TGTGCCAGCAGCGTAGGCGGGGGGAGCTCCTACAATGAGCAGTTCTTC.

The rearrangement uses TRBV6-1 and TRBJ2-3; 8 bases are shared with TRBD1. V was pared by 3 bases and J by 9 bases, with 5 bases of the junction left unmatched. Germline assignment: CDR1 MNHNS and CDR2 SASEGT. This CDR3 contains 13 residues. CDR3 in DNA: TGTGCCAGCAGTGACAGGGGGCGGGGAACGCAGTATTTT. Residues: CASSDRGRGTQYF.

This chain joins TRBV30 and TRBJ2-7, with D perhaps TRBD1 (6 bases). The length of the CDR3 is 14 residues. V was pared by 7 bases and J by 4 bases, with 20 bases between. The V gene's germline CDR1 is GTSNPN and CDR2 SVGIG (reference sequence). This CDR3 is CASQGKTSRYEQYF. The CDR3 coding sequence is TGTGCCTCACAGGGAAAAACGAGCAGGTACGAGCAGTACTTC. Based on the CDR3 plus reference TRBV30 and TRBJ2-7, the full variable domain is SQTIHQWPATLVQPVGSPLSLECTVEGTSNPNLYWYRQAAGRGLQLLFYSVGIGQISSEVPQNLSASRPQDRQFILSSKKLLLSDSGFYLCASQGKTSRYEQYFGPGTRLTVT.

The CDR3 region has the DNA TGTGCCAGCTCACCACCTAATAGGACTCAGGGGGCGAGGCGCAATCAGCCCCAGCATTTT. Translated, it gives CASSPPNRTQGARRNQPQHF. This sequence joins TRBV18 and TRBJ1-5; 8 bases are shared with TRBD1. Germline V gives CDR1 KGHSH, CDR2 LQKENI. V was pared by 0 bases and J by 2 bases, with 15 bases of the junction left unmatched. CDR3 length: 20 residues.

The chain recombines TRBV28 with TRBJ1-1, with D perhaps matching TRBD1 (5 bases). The CDR3 is made up of 12 amino acids. V shed 6 bases and J shed 5 bases, with 10 bases lying between them. CDR1 is MDHEN, CDR2 SYDVKM, per germline. CDR3 sequence: CASSRVTTEAFF. CDR3 coding DNA: TGTGCCAGCAGCAGGGTAACAACTGAAGCTTTCTTT.

The V and J genes are TRBV20-1 and TRBJ2-5, with D unclear. Trimming removed 6 bases from V and 3 bases from J, with 8 bases in between. The CDR3 contains 11 residues. Looked up from germline, CDR1 is DFQATT and CDR2 is SNEGSKA (reference sequence). CDR3 loop: CSAEVKETQYF. CDR3 DNA sequence: TGCAGTGCAGAGGTCAAAGAGACCCAGTACTTC.

The chain joins TRBV29-1 to TRBJ2-3; no reliable D call. Germline V gene sequence: CDR1 SQVTM, CDR2 ANQGSEA. V gave up 2 bases and J gave up 5 bases, with 5 bases separating them. The CDR3 is 11 amino acids. Here the CDR3 DNA reads TGCAGCGTTGAAAGTAGAGATACGCAGTATTTT. Translated: CSVESRDTQYF.

The rearrangement uses TRBV12-5 and TRBJ2-3; 7 bases fit TRBD1. Germline CDR1 reads LGHNT; CDR2 reads FRNRAP. Trimming took 2 bases from V and 4 from J; bases not matched to a gene: 6. This CDR3 region has 15 residues. In nucleotides, the CDR3 is TGTGCTAGTGGTTTGCCGGCACAGGGGCCAGATACGCAGTATTTT. This sequence encodes CASGLPAQGPDTQYF. Full variable domain (rest looked up from reference TRBV12-5 and TRBJ2-3): DARVTQTPRHKVTEMGQEVTMRCQPILGHNTVFWYRQTMMQGLELLAYFRNRAPLDDSGMPKDRFSAEMPDATLATLKIQPSEPRDSAVYFCASGLPAQGPDTQYFGPGTRLTVL.

The chain links TRBV10-1 to TRBJ2-7, with D tentatively TRBD1 (6 bases). In germline, CDR1 is WNHNN, CDR2 SYGVQD (reference sequence). The CDR3 covers 15 residues. V shed 2 bases and J shed 3 bases, with 14 bases lying between them. CDR3 amino acids: CASSEVGAINYEQYF. CDR3 DNA: TGCGCCAGCAGTGAGGTGGGGGCGATTAACTACGAGCAGTACTTC.

The rearrangement links TRBV28 to TRBJ2-7, with D possibly TRBD2 on 5 matching bases. This CDR3 comprises 15 residues. V was clipped by 6 bases and J by 3 bases, with 18 bases between them. Germline loops: CDR1 MDHEN, CDR2 SYDVKM. CDR3 loop: CASSPSGSQIYEQYF. In nucleotides, the CDR3 is TGTGCCAGCAGCCCTTCGGGGAGCCAAATCTACGAGCAGTACTTC.

The chain is built from TRBV12-3 or TRBV12-4 and TRBJ2-7; D remains unclear. The CDR3 is made up of 10 amino acids. The V end lost 1 base, the J end lost 9 bases, and 4 bases lay between the germline ends. The CDR3 sequence: CASSLVGQYF. The CDR3 DNA sequence: TGTGCCAGCAGTTTAGTCGGGCAGTACTTC.

The rearrangement joins TRBV15 to TRBJ1-2; D gene uncertain. V lost 6 bases, J lost 4 bases, and 24 bases lay in between. The germline V gene has CDR1 LNHNV and CDR2 YYDKDF (reference sequence). The CDR3 length is 17 residues. The CDR3 reads CATSNHLSEGKAYGYTF. CDR3 nucleotides: TGTGCCACCAGTAATCATCTCAGTGAGGGTAAGGCCTATGGCTACACCTTC.

The rearrangement joins TRBV19 to TRBJ2-6, with D uncertain. Trimming cost V 5 bases and J 2 bases, with 10 bases left between them. The length of the CDR3 is 15 residues. Germline V gene lookup returns CDR1 LNHDA and CDR2 SQIVND (reference sequence). The DNA for the CDR3 is TGTGCCAGTAGTCCCGCCCCGGCTGGGGCCAACGTCCTGACTTTC. Protein: CASSPAPAGANVLTF. Variable domain in full (rest from reference TRBV19 and TRBJ2-6): DGGITQSPKYLFRKEGQNVTLSCEQNLNHDAMYWYRQDPGQGLRLIYYSQIVNDFQKGDIAEGYSVSREKKESFPLTVTSAQKNPTAFYLCASSPAPAGANVLTFGAGSRLTVL.

This rearrangement joins TRBV3-1 (or the pseudogene TRBV3-2) to TRBJ1-1, with no clear D. Deletions cut 3 bases from V and 1 base from J, with 18 bases between. The germline V gene has CDR1 LGHDT and CDR2 YNNKEL (reference sequence). This CDR3 comprises 17 residues. CDR3 DNA: TGTGCCAGCAGCCAGTTGCCTTCGCCGCTACCGAACACTGAAGCTTTCTTT. This translates into CASSQLPSPLPNTEAFF.

The chain employs TRBV6-5 and TRBJ1-1; possibly TRBD1 for D (6 bases). The CDR3 sequence is 16 residues long. Germline V gives CDR1 MNHEY, CDR2 SVGAGI. The V end lost 4 bases, the J end lost 4 bases, and 19 bases lay between the germline ends. The CDR3 DNA reads as TGTGCCAGCAGTTTGGGGGCAGGGGTAACAGGCACTGAAGCTTTCTTT. Translated: CASSLGAGVTGTEAFF.

The gene calls are TRBV9 and TRBJ1-4; D possibly corresponds to TRBD1 (5 bases). Germline assignment: CDR1 SGDLS and CDR2 YYNGEE. Between the trimmed V and J ends, which lost 2 bases and 3 bases, there was a span of 8 bases. This CDR3 is built from 14 residues. CDR3 loop: CASSVAGPNEKLFF. CDR3 nucleotides: TGTGCCAGCAGCGTTGCGGGACCTAATGAAAAACTGTTTTTT.